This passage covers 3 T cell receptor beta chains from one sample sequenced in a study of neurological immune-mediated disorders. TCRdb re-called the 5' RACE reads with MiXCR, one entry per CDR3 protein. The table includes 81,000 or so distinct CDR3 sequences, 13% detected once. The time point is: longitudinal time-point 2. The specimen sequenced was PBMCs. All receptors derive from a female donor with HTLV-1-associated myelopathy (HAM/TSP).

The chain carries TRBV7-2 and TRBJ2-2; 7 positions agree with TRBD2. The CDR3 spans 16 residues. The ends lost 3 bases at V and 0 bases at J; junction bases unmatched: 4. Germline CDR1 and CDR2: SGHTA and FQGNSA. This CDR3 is CASSLSAGPNTGELFF. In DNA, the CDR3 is TGTGCCAGCAGCTTGTCAGCGGGGCCGAACACCGGGGAGCTGTTTTTT.

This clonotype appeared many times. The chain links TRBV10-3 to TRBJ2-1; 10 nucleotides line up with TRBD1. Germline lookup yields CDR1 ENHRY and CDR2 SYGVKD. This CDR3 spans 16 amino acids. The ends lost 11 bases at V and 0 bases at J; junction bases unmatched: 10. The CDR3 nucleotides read TGTGCCTCGAGGTCGGGGACAGGGGCCTCCTACAATGAGCAGTTCTTC. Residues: CASRSGTGASYNEQFF.

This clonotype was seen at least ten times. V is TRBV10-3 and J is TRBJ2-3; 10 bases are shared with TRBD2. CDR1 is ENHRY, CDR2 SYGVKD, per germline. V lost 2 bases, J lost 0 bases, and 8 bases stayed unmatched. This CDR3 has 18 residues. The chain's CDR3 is CAISELAGEKSSTDTQYF. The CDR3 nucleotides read TGTGCCATCAGTGAGCTAGCGGGGGAGAAATCTAGCACAGATACGCAGTATTTT.